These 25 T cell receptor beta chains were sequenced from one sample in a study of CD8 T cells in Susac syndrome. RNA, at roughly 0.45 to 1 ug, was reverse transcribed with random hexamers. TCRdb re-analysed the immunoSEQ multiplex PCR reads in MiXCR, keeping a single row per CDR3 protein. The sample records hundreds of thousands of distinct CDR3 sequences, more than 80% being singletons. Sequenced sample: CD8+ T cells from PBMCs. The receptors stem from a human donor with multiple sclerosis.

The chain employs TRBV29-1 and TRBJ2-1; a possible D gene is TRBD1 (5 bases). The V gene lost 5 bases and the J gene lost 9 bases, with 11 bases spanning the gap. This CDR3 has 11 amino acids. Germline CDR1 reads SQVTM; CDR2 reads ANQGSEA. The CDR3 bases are TGCAGCGTTTTAAAGGGGCGTGAGCAGTTCTTC. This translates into CSVLKGREQFF.

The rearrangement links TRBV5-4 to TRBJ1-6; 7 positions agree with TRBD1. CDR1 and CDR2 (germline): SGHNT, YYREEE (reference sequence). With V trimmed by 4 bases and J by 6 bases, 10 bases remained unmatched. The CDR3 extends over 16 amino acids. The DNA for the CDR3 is TGTGCCAGCAGCCAGGGGGTACAGGGTGGTAATTCACCCCTCCACTTT. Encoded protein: CASSQGVQGGNSPLHF.

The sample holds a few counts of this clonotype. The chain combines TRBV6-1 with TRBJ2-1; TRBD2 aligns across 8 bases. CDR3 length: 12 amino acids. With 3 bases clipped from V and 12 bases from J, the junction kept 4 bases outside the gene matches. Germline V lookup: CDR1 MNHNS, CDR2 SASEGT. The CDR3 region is CASSDLAGGQFF. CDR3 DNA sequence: TGTGCCAGCAGTGACTTGGCGGGAGGGCAGTTCTTC.

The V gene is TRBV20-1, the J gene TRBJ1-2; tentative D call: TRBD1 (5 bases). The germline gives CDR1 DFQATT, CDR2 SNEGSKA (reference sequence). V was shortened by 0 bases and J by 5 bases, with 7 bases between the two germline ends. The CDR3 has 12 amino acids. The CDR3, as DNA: TGCAGTGCTAGAGAACAGGATTATGGCTACACCTTC. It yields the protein CSAREQDYGYTF.

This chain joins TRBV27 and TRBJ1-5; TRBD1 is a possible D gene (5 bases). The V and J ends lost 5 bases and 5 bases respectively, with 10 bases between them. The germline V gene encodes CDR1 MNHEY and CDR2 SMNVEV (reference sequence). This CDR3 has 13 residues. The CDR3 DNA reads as TGTGCCAGCAGTCCGGACACCTATCAGCCCCAGCATTTT. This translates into CASSPDTYQPQHF.

CDR3 DNA: TGTGCCAGCAGCTTGGAGCGGGAGCAGTACTTC. Translated: CASSLEREQYF. The J gene is TRBJ2-7, the V gene TRBV5-4, with a possible D match to TRBD2 (5 bases). CDR1 is SGHNT and CDR2 is YYREEE in the germline V gene (reference sequence). The V end was cut by 0 bases, the J end by 7 bases, with 5 bases between. CDR3 length: 11 amino acids.

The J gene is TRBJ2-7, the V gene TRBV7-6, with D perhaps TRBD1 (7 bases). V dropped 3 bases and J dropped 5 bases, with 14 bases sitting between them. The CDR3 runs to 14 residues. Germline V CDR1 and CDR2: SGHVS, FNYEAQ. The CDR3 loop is CASSLQGEVDEQYF. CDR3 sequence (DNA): TGTGCCAGCAGCTTGCAGGGGGAGGTAGACGAGCAGTACTTC.

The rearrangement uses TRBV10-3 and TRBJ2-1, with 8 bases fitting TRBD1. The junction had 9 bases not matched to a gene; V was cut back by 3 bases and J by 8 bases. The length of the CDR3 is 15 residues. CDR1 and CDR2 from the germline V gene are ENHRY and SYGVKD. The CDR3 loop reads CAISDPDQGADEQFF. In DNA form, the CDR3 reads TGTGCCATCAGTGACCCGGATCAGGGGGCGGATGAGCAGTTCTTC.

Written as DNA, the CDR3 is TGCGCCAGCAGCGGGGAGCCGGGGGAGAACACTGAAGCTTTCTTT. Amino acids: CASSGEPGENTEAFF. The rearrangement uses TRBV5-1 and TRBJ1-1; D may be TRBD1 (5 bases). The CDR3 extends over 15 amino acids. Germline CDR1 is SGHRS and CDR2 is YFSETQ. The V gene lost 4 bases and the J gene lost 1 base, with 14 bases spanning the gap.

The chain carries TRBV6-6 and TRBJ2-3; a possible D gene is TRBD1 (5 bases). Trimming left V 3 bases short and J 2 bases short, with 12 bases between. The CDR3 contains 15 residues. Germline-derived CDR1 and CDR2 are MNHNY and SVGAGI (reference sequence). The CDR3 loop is CASSYNNRITDTQYF. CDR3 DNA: TGTGCCAGCAGTTATAATAACAGGATCACAGATACGCAGTATTTT.

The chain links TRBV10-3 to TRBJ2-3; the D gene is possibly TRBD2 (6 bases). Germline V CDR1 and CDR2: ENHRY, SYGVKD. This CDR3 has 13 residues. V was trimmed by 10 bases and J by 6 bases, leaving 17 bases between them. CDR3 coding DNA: TGTGCCACCCTCGCGGAGGGGATGGATACGCAGTATTTT. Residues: CATLAEGMDTQYF.

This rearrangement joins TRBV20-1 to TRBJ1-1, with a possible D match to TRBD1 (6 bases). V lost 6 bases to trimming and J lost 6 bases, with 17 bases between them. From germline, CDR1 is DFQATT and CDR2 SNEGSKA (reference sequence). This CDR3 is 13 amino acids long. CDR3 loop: CSALGQQRSEAFF. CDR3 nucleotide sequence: TGCAGTGCCCTCGGACAGCAAAGGTCTGAAGCTTTCTTT.

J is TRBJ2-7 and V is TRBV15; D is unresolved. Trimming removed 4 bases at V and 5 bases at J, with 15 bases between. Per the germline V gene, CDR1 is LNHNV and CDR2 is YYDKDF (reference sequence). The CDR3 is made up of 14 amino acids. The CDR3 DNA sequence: TGTGCCACCAGCAAGACGTCCTTGTTTGACGAGCAGTACTTC. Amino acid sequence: CATSKTSLFDEQYF.

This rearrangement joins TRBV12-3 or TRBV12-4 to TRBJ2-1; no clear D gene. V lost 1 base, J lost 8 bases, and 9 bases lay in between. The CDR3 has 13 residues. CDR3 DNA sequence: TGTGCCAGCAGTTTAGGGAGCGACGATGAGCAGTTCTTC. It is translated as CASSLGSDDEQFF.

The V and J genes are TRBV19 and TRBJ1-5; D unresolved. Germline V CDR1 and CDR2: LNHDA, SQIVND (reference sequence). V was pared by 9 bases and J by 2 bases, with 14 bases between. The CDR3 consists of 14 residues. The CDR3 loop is CASRWRFRNQPQHF. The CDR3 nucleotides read TGTGCCAGCCGCTGGAGGTTCCGCAATCAGCCCCAGCATTTT.

For the CDR3, the DNA is TGTGCCAGCAGTTACGTCGGCGGGAGGAACGAGCAGTACTTC. Amino acids: CASSYVGGRNEQYF. This chain joins TRBV6-2 or TRBV6-3 and TRBJ2-7, with 8 bases identical to TRBD2. The CDR3 contains 14 residues. Germline assignment: CDR1 MNHEY and CDR2 SVGEGT. The V gene end was trimmed by 2 bases and the J gene end by 5 bases; junction bases not matched to a gene: 5.

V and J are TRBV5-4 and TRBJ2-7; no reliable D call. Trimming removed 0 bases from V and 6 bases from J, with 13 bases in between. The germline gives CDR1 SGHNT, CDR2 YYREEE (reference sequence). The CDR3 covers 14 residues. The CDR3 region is CASSLDFWVGEQYF. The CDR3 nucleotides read TGTGCCAGCAGCTTGGATTTTTGGGTTGGCGAGCAGTACTTC.

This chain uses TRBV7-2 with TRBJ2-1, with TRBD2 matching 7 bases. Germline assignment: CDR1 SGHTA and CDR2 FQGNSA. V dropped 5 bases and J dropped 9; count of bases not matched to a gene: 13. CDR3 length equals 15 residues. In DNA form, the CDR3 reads TGTGCCAGCAGCCCAGAACCCCCTCCGGGAGGTGAGCAGTTCTTC. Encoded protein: CASSPEPPPGGEQFF.

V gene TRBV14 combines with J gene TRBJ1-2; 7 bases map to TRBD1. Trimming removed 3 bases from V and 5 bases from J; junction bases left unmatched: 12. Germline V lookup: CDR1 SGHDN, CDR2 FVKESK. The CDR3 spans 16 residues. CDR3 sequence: CASSQKTGVPGYGYTF. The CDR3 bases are TGTGCCAGCAGCCAGAAAACAGGGGTCCCAGGGTATGGCTACACCTTC.

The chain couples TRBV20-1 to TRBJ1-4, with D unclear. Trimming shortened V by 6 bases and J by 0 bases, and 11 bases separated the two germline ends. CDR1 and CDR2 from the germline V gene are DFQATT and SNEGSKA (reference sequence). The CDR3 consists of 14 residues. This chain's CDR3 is CSADAKPTNEKLFF. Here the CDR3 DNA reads TGCAGTGCGGACGCGAAACCAACTAATGAAAAACTGTTTTTT.

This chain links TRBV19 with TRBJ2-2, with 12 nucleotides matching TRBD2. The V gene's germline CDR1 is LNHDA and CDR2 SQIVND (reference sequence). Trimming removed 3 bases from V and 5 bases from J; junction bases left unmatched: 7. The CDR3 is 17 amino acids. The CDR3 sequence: CASSILAGGPSTGELFF. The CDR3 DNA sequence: TGTGCCAGTAGTATTCTAGCGGGAGGGCCGAGTACCGGGGAGCTGTTTTTT.

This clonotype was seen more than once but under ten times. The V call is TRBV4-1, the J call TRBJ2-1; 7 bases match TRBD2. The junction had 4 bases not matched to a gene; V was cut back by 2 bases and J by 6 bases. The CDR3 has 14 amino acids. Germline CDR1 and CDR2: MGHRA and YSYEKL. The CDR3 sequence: CASSQRDYINEQFF. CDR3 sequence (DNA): TGCGCCAGCAGCCAAAGGGACTACATCAATGAGCAGTTCTTC.

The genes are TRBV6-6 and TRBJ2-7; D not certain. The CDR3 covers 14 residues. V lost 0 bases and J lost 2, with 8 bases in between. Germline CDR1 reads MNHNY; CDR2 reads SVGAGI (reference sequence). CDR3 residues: CASSYSFPPYEQYF. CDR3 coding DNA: TGTGCCAGCAGTTACTCCTTTCCACCCTACGAGCAGTACTTC.

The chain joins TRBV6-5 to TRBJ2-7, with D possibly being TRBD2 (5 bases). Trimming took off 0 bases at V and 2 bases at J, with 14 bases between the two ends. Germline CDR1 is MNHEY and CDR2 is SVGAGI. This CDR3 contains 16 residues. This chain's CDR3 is CASSYSGLAGAYEQYF. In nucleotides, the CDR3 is TGTGCCAGCAGTTACTCCGGCCTAGCTGGGGCCTACGAGCAGTACTTC.

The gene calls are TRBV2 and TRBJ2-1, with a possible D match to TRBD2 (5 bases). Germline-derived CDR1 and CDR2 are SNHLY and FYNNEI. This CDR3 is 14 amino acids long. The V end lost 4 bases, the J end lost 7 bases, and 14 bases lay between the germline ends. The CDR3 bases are TGTGCCAGCAGTGGAGAGGGTTCGATGAATGAGCAGTTCTTC. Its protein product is CASSGEGSMNEQFF.